The 5 T cell receptor beta chains below all came from one sample that was sequenced in a study of OX40 agonist ivuxolimab in advanced cancers. Method: immunoSEQ multiplex PCR; TCRdb's copy keeps in-frame clones and lacks some. Among 50,000 or so clones listed, approximately 85% were seen once. The source material was CD4+ or CD8+ T cells sorted from blood, sampled in a trial of the OX40 agonist ivuxolimab. Source of these receptors: an adult with an advanced solid tumor such as melanoma, head and neck, liver or kidney cancer.

The chain links TRBV7-2 to TRBJ2-7; maybe TRBD1 (6 bases). The CDR3 loop spans 15 amino acids. Germline CDR1 reads SGHTA; CDR2 reads FQGNSA. V gave up 1 base and J gave up 6 bases, with 16 bases separating them. The CDR3: CASSLGGGTTSEQYF. CDR3 nucleotides: TGTGCCAGCAGCTTAGGAGGTGGGACAACGTCCGAGCAGTACTTC.

The rearrangement links TRBV5-5 to TRBJ1-1; 9 nucleotides align to TRBD1. Germline trimming cut 4 bases from V and 6 bases from J; bases unmatched to any gene: 19. Germline CDR1 and CDR2: SGHKS and YYEKEE (reference sequence). The CDR3 length is 18 residues. The chain's CDR3 is CASSPHRPRDREVPEAFF. CDR3 DNA: TGTGCCAGCAGCCCCCACCGCCCCCGGGACAGGGAGGTCCCTGAAGCTTTCTTT.

The chain joins TRBV27 to TRBJ2-5, with 7 bases aligning to TRBD1. The DNA matches TRBJ2-7 better at its end, which makes the J call doubtful. CDR1 and CDR2 (germline): MNHEY, SMNVEV (reference sequence). This CDR3 is 13 amino acids long. The chain's CDR3 is CASSRDSHYEQYF. The DNA for the CDR3 is TGTGCCAGCAGCCGGGACAGTCACTACGAGCAGTACTTC.

The CDR3 protein is CASRPSSYNSPLHF. The DNA for the CDR3 is TGTGCCAGCAGGCCAAGCTCCTATAATTCACCCCTCCACTTT. The gene calls are TRBV6-5 and TRBJ1-6; D remains ambiguous. The CDR3 covers 14 residues. V dropped 6 bases and J dropped 0 bases, with 6 bases sitting between them. The germline CDR1 and CDR2 sequences are MNHEY and SVGAGI.

The rearrangement uses TRBV15 and TRBJ1-4; D may be TRBD1 (5 bases). V shed 1 base and J shed 4 bases, with 13 bases lying between them. CDR1 and CDR2 (germline): LNHNV, YYDKDF (reference sequence). The CDR3 loop spans 16 amino acids. CDR3 sequence (DNA): TGTGCCACCAGCAGAGGAAGGTCCCAGGGTAATGAAAAACTGTTTTTT. Protein product: CATSRGRSQGNEKLFF.